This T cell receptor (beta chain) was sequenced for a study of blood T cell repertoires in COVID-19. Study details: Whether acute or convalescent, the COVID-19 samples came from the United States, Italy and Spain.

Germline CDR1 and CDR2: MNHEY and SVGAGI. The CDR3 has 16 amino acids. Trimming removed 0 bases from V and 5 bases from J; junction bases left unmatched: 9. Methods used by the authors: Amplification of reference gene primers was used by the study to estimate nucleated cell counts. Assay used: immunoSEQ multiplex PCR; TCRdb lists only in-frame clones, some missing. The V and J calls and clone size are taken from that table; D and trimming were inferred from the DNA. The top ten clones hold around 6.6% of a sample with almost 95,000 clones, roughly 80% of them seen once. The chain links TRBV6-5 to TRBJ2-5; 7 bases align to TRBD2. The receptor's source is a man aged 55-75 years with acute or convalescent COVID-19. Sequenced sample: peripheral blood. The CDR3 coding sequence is TGTGCCAGCAGTTACTCCTGGCGGGGGTTGGGGGAGACCCAGTACTTC. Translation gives CASSYSWRGLGETQYF.